Following are 30 T cell receptor beta chains from one sample sequenced in a study of blood T cell repertoires in COVID-19 (TCRdb year 2020). The receptor library was made with the immunoSEQ multiplex PCR assay. In TCRdb, the immuneACCESS table is reduced to in-frame sequences with V and J assigned. These tables do not hold every clone; where another copy was compared, an unresolved V gene accounts for under half, and the others remain unexplained. The sample table holds around 37,000 clones, of which about 74% were seen once. The top ten clonotypes cover about 10% of the sample. The specimen was peripheral blood. The receptors shown here come from a man between 65 and 85 years old with COVID-19, enrolled during active disease.

The chain couples TRBV19 to TRBJ1-4; 7 nucleotides match TRBD1. Per the germline V gene, CDR1 is LNHDA and CDR2 is SQIVND (reference sequence). CDR3 length equals 15 residues. The V and J ends lost 5 bases and 3 bases, in that order; junction bases with no gene match: 6. For the CDR3, the DNA is TGTGCCAGTAGTCGCGCAGGGACAGCTAATGAAAAACTGTTTTTT. Protein: CASSRAGTANEKLFF.

The rearrangement uses TRBV3-1 (or the pseudogene TRBV3-2) and TRBJ2-7, with a tentative D call TRBD1 (6 bases). The V gene lost 4 bases and the J gene lost 0 bases, with 25 bases spanning the gap. The germline V gene has CDR1 LGHDT and CDR2 YNNKEL (reference sequence). The CDR3 covers 19 residues. CDR3 sequence reads: CASSLTYLGNRAFSYEQYF. The DNA for the CDR3 is TGTGCCAGCAGCCTCACCTATCTGGGGAACAGGGCCTTCTCCTACGAGCAGTACTTC.

Only a few counts were recorded for this clone. The chain couples TRBV11-1 to TRBJ2-7, with TRBD2 identical over 10 bases. The CDR3 extends over 15 amino acids. Germline V gene data show CDR1 as SGHAT and CDR2 as FQDESV (reference sequence). V gave up 5 bases and J gave up 4 bases; unmatched junction bases: 8. This CDR3 reads CASSRAGTSAYEQYF. The CDR3 DNA follows: TGTGCCAGCAGCAGAGCCGGGACTAGCGCATACGAGCAGTACTTC.

The chain is built from TRBV7-6 and TRBJ2-7, with TRBD1 matching over 7 bases. V lost 1 base and J lost 5; bases outside the gene matches: 5. Germline V CDR1 and CDR2: SGHVS, FNYEAQ. The CDR3 runs 14 residues. The CDR3 nucleotides are TGTGCCAGCAGCTTAGGACAGGGTCGCCACGAGCAGTACTTC. It translates to CASSLGQGRHEQYF.

The V gene is TRBV4-1, the J gene TRBJ2-5; 8 positions agree with TRBD2. This CDR3 is built from 15 residues. V trimming: 1 base; J trimming: 4 bases; junction bases outside the gene matches: 5. The germline gives CDR1 MGHRA, CDR2 YSYEKL. The CDR3 is CASSQGSGGGETQYF. DNA of the CDR3: TGCGCCAGCAGCCAAGGTTCCGGGGGGGGAGAGACCCAGTACTTC.

This chain connects TRBV4-2 to TRBJ1-5; 8 nucleotides align to TRBD1. V shed 1 base and J 4 bases; nucleotides not matched to a gene: 9. Looked up from germline, CDR1 is LGHNA and CDR2 is YNFKEQ. The CDR3 runs 17 residues. The chain's CDR3 is CASSQATGQGQNQPQHF. The CDR3 DNA reads TGTGCCAGCAGCCAAGCTACCGGACAGGGACAGAATCAGCCCCAGCATTTT.

The table lists this clone with a few counts. This chain links TRBV13 with TRBJ2-1, with D possibly matching TRBD2 (5 bases). CDR1 and CDR2 (germline): PRHDT, FYEKMQ (reference sequence). V was clipped by 2 bases and J by 5 bases, with 19 bases between them. This CDR3 comprises 17 residues. The CDR3 reads CASSLRSVSFKDNEQFF. CDR3 nucleotides: TGTGCCAGCAGCTTACGTAGCGTGTCGTTTAAGGACAATGAGCAGTTCTTC.

The CDR3 bases are TGTGCCAGCAGTTTATTCGGGACAGGCTATGGCTACACCTTC. Translated: CASSLFGTGYGYTF. This chain links TRBV27 with TRBJ1-2; 8 bases match TRBD1. V trimming: 1 base; J trimming: 4 bases; junction bases outside the gene matches: 2. Germline CDR1 is MNHEY and CDR2 is SMNVEV (reference sequence). The length of the CDR3 is 14 residues.

The chain carries TRBV6-2 or TRBV6-3 and TRBJ2-5; D gene unclear. The CDR3 runs 12 residues. Germline V gives CDR1 MNHEY, CDR2 SVGEGT. With 0 bases removed from V and 5 bases from J, the gap between germline ends came to 4 bases. CDR3: CASSYSLETQYF. The CDR3 DNA reads as TGTGCCAGCAGTTACTCCTTGGAGACCCAGTACTTC.

This chain joins TRBV5-1 and TRBJ1-2, with TRBD1 matching over 8 bases. This CDR3 spans 12 amino acids. The germline V gene encodes CDR1 SGHRS and CDR2 YFSETQ. V trimming: 3 bases; J trimming: 7 bases; junction bases outside the gene matches: 2. In nucleotides, the CDR3 is TGCGCCAGCAGCTGGGGACAGGTTGGCTACACCTTC. Amino acid sequence: CASSWGQVGYTF.

The chain uses TRBV5-7 and TRBJ1-5; 7 positions match TRBD1. TRBV5-7 is assigned to the ORF class and has an uncertain function. The V gene end was trimmed by 3 bases and the J gene end by 3 bases; junction bases not matched to a gene: 6. CDR3 size: 15 residues. CDR3 DNA: TGTGCCAGCAGCTCGCAGGGACAGACCAATCAGCCCCAGCATTTT. Residues: CASSSQGQTNQPQHF.

This clone was counted between two and nine times. This chain links TRBV5-1 with TRBJ2-2; 10 bases agree with TRBD2. Germline values: CDR1 SGHRS, CDR2 YFSETQ. V lost 2 bases to trimming and J lost 4 bases; unmatched junction nucleotides: 2. CDR3 length equals 15 residues. CDR3 sequence reads: CASSLAGGTTGELFF. Here the CDR3 DNA reads TGCGCCAGCAGCTTAGCGGGGGGGACCACCGGGGAGCTGTTTTTT.

The gene calls are TRBV24-1 and TRBJ2-4; 7 positions match TRBD1. Looked up from germline, CDR1 is KGHDR and CDR2 is SFDVKD. The CDR3 runs 15 residues. Trimming removed 2 bases from V and 8 bases from J; junction bases left unmatched: 8. Here the CDR3 DNA reads TGTGCCACCAGTGATTATAAGACAGGGAGAGACATTCAGTACTTC. Translated, it gives CATSDYKTGRDIQYF.

The rearrangement links TRBV5-1 to TRBJ2-3; D may be TRBD1 (6 bases). V was trimmed by 4 bases and J by 2 bases, leaving 11 bases between them. This CDR3 contains 14 residues. Looked up from germline, CDR1 is SGHRS and CDR2 is YFSETQ. CDR3 DNA sequence: TGCGCCAGCAGCACGGGACACAACACAGATACGCAGTATTTT. Translated: CASSTGHNTDTQYF.

V usage is TRBV9 and J usage is TRBJ2-1; tentatively, D is TRBD1 (6 bases). Germline V gene sequence: CDR1 SGDLS, CDR2 YYNGEE. V gave up 0 bases and J gave up 4 bases, with 11 bases separating them. The CDR3 has 15 residues. The CDR3 coding sequence is TGTGCCAGCAGCGTAGATGGACAGAGGTACAATGAGCAGTTCTTC. Translating it yields CASSVDGQRYNEQFF.

This chain joins TRBV9 and TRBJ2-1, with 7 bases identical to TRBD2. CDR3 length: 13 amino acids. V shed 4 bases, J shed 8 bases, and the junction held 6 bases outside the gene matches. Germline-derived CDR1 and CDR2 are SGDLS and YYNGEE. This CDR3 is CASSPGRGDEQFF. DNA of the CDR3: TGTGCCAGCAGCCCCGGCCGGGGGGATGAGCAGTTCTTC. Drawing the rest from reference TRBV9 and TRBJ2-1, the complete variable domain is DSGVTQTPKHLITATGQRVTLRCSPRSGDLSVYWYQQSLDQGLQFLIQYYNGEERAKGNILERFSAQQFPDLHSELNLSSLELGDSALYFCASSPGRGDEQFFGPGTRLTVL.

This clone has more than one count but fewer than ten. The chain has TRBV6-5 and TRBJ1-1; D ambiguous. The CDR3 contains 11 residues. Trimming cost V 6 bases and J 6 bases, with 8 bases left between them. Germline V gives CDR1 MNHEY, CDR2 SVGAGI. This chain's CDR3 is CASSQAAEAFF. CDR3 bases: TGTGCCAGCAGCCAAGCGGCTGAAGCTTTCTTT.

The V call is TRBV7-2, the J call TRBJ2-3; D is unclear. The CDR3 has 14 amino acids. Between the trimmed V and J ends, which lost 0 bases and 2 bases, there was a span of 6 bases. The germline V gene has CDR1 SGHTA and CDR2 FQGNSA. CDR3 DNA: TGTGCCAGCAGCTTAGCGAGGTTCACAGATACGCAGTATTTT. It encodes CASSLARFTDTQYF.

This chain links TRBV10-3 with TRBJ2-2; a weak D match, TRBD1 (6 bases). The V end lost 0 bases, the J end lost 9 bases, and 11 bases lay between the germline ends. Germline CDR1 ENHRY, CDR2 SYGVKD. The length of the CDR3 is 14 residues. Written as DNA, the CDR3 is TGTGCCATCAGTGAGTCTACAGGGATCTGGGAGCTGTTTTTT. Translated: CAISESTGIWELFF.

The chain is built from TRBV7-2 and TRBJ2-1; 9 nucleotides agree with TRBD2. CDR3 length: 15 amino acids. V was pared by 6 bases and J by 4 bases, with 7 bases of the junction left unmatched. Germline V CDR1 and CDR2: SGHTA, FQGNSA. The CDR3 loop reads CASSLKTSGYNEQFF. The CDR3 nucleotides read TGTGCCAGCAGTCTTAAGACTAGCGGATACAATGAGCAGTTCTTC.

V and J are TRBV7-8 and TRBJ2-7; 9 positions agree with TRBD1. CDR1 is SGHVS and CDR2 is FQNEAQ in the germline V gene. This CDR3 region has 13 residues. The ends lost 5 bases at V and 7 bases at J; junction bases unmatched: 6. The CDR3 reads CASSRDRVGEQYF. CDR3 coding DNA: TGTGCCAGCAGCCGGGACAGGGTAGGGGAGCAGTACTTC.

The chain combines TRBV5-1 with TRBJ2-7; TRBD1 agrees at 9 bases. The junction had 5 bases not matched to a gene; V was cut back by 3 bases and J by 4 bases. The CDR3 runs 14 residues. CDR1 SGHRS and CDR2 YFSETQ come from the germline V gene. The CDR3 DNA reads as TGCGCCAGCAGCTCCCCCGGGACAGGGTACGAGCAGTACTTC. It is translated as CASSSPGTGYEQYF.

This chain links TRBV28 with TRBJ1-1, with D unclear. The germline V and J ends were trimmed by 6 bases and 0 bases, with 5 bases remaining between them. The CDR3 is made up of 12 amino acids. Germline loops: CDR1 MDHEN, CDR2 SYDVKM. The CDR3 protein is CASRTVNTEAFF. The DNA of the CDR3 is TGTGCCAGCAGAACGGTGAACACTGAAGCTTTCTTT.

The V gene is TRBV20-1, the J gene TRBJ1-5; 9 bases agree with TRBD1. Germline CDR1 and CDR2: DFQATT and SNEGSKA (reference sequence). V lost 3 bases to trimming and J lost 7 bases; unmatched junction nucleotides: 10. CDR3 size: 15 residues. CDR3 sequence reads: CSASGPDRGQQPQHF. The CDR3, as DNA: TGCAGTGCTAGTGGCCCGGACAGGGGACAACAGCCCCAGCATTTT.

This clone was observed a single time. The CDR3 DNA reads as TGTGCCAGCAGTCGACTAGCGGGATCCTACGAGCAGTACTTC. This codes for CASSRLAGSYEQYF. The V call is TRBV11-2, the J call TRBJ2-7, with 11 bases aligning to TRBD2. V was clipped by 6 bases and J by 1 base; unmatched bases: 2. The CDR3 spans 14 residues. Germline assignment: CDR1 SGHAT and CDR2 FQNNGV.

The V gene is TRBV27, the J gene TRBJ2-7; a possible D gene is TRBD1 (6 bases). V was cut by 5 bases and J by 3 bases, with 14 bases left in between. This CDR3 is built from 14 residues. Per the germline V gene, CDR1 is MNHEY and CDR2 is SMNVEV (reference sequence). The CDR3 here is CASSPNRGGYEQYF. CDR3 DNA: TGTGCCAGCAGTCCAAACCGAGGGGGCTACGAGCAGTACTTC.

V gene TRBV30 combines with J gene TRBJ1-1; D perhaps matches TRBD1 (6 bases). Germline CDR1 GTSNPN, CDR2 SVGIG (reference sequence). V lost 4 bases, J lost 1 base, and 13 bases lay in between. The CDR3 is 14 residues long. The CDR3 nucleotides read TGTGCCTGGAAGTCAGGGGTTAGGAACACTGAAGCTTTCTTT. Translating it yields CAWKSGVRNTEAFF.

The genes are TRBV10-3 and TRBJ2-7; 11 bases map to TRBD1. The CDR3 is made up of 15 amino acids. With V trimmed by 6 bases and J by 0 bases, 4 bases remained unmatched. CDR1 and CDR2 (germline): ENHRY, SYGVKD. The CDR3 here is CAISSGTGGSYEQYF. CDR3 nucleotide sequence: TGTGCCATCAGCTCTGGGACAGGGGGCTCCTACGAGCAGTACTTC.

The chain joins TRBV7-9 to TRBJ2-6; D is unresolved. V was cut by 5 bases and J by 3 bases, with 5 bases left in between. This CDR3 comprises 13 residues. From germline, CDR1 is SEHNR and CDR2 FQNEAQ (reference sequence). CDR3 sequence reads: CASSPRGANVLTF. The CDR3 coding sequence is TGTGCCAGCAGCCCCCGTGGGGCCAACGTCCTGACTTTC.

This chain connects TRBV13 to TRBJ1-2, with D hard to call. V dropped 6 bases and J dropped 4 bases, with 12 bases sitting between them. This CDR3 contains 13 residues. CDR1 and CDR2 from the germline V gene are PRHDT and FYEKMQ (reference sequence). The CDR3 nucleotides read TGTGCCAGCAGTTCCAGACTGGTCTATGGCTACACCTTC. Its translation: CASSSRLVYGYTF.